This TCR beta chain was identified during a study of cytomegalovirus exposure and HLA in healthy donors. Across the study: The 120 or so validation repertoires, a later analysis reported, used the same platform as the 600 to 700 first-cohort repertoires. Notes on the study in general: Cytomegalovirus association was listed for about 160 TCR beta chains. Subsequent analysis revealed that first-cohort TCR clusters tended to co-occur in the approximately 120 validation repertoires.

With respect to this clone: The antigen is unknown.

Data came from immunoSEQ multiplex PCR; TCRdb stores just in-frame clones and leaves some out. The sample holds some 170,000 clones, around 87% seen once. Germline V CDR1 and CDR2: MNHNS, SASEGT. Trimming took 1 base from V and 2 from J; bases not matched to a gene: 3. This CDR3 is 15 amino acids long. The donors belonged to the approximately 120-subject validation cohort, separate from the roughly 670-subject first cohort. J is TRBJ2-5 and V is TRBV6-1, with TRBD1 matching 8 bases. This TCR was recovered from a young woman in good health and CMV-seronegative. The specimen sequenced was PBMCs. The CDR3 DNA is TGTGCCAGCAGTGAAGGACAGGGGCAACAAGAGACCCAGTACTTC. Its translation is CASSEGQGQQETQYF.